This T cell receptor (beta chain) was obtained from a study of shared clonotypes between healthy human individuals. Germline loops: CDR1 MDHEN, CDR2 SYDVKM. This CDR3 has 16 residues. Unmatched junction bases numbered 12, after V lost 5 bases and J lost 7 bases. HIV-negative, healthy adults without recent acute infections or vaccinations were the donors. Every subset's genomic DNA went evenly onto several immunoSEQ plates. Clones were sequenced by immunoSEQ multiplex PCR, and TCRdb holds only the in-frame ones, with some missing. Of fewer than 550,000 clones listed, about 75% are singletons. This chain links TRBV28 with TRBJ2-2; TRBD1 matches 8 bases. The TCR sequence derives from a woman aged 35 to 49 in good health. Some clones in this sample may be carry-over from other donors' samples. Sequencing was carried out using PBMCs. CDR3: CASSQGLQGAGGELFF. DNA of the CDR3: TGTGCCAGCAGTCAAGGTCTGCAGGGGGCTGGCGGGGAGCTGTTTTTT.